This T cell receptor beta chain was recorded in a study of T cell repertoires in cytomegalovirus infection (dated by TCRdb to between 2018 and 2021). Regarding the research as a whole: Peptide stimulations targeted recently identified HLA-C-restricted CMV epitopes, whose presentation resists viral immunomodulation, together with well-studied HLA-B-restricted epitopes. Donor HLA type was relevant to the analysis, because carriage of CMV infection together with the matching HLA type was indicated by public TCR beta signatures.

These reads were obtained on an Illumina HiSeq 1500. TCRdb reanalyzed the raw reads on its own, using fastp at Q25 for trimming and MiXCR for clone calling, and kept in-frame beta chains. For every CDR3 protein sequence, its rows merge into one entry that carries the most common genes and DNA. The sample table lists approximately 120,000 distinct CDR3 sequences, about 30% of them with a count of one. Of the sample, roughly 81% falls within the top ten clones. This specimen's treatment or condition label, per the study, means: in vitro stimulation with specific CMV peptide epitopes to enrich CMV-specific T cells. Broad study findings and their caveats: In the ex vivo response, HLA-C-restricted CMV-specific TCR beta clonotypes were dominant, and in two of eight donors the single most frequent clonotype came from this HLA-C-restricted group. In both this cohort and an independent roughly 360-donor cohort, the cumulative frequency of public TCR beta family members distinguished carriers of CMV infection plus the relevant HLA type.

The junction carries 10 bases between V and J, which are trimmed by 0 bases and 1 base respectively. CDR1 and CDR2 were assigned from the germline V gene as MGHRA and YSYEKL. The cysteine opens and the phenylalanine closes a CDR3 of 15 amino acids. Of all the DNA, just the CDR3 is kept, 45 bases in frame from base 1. In its sample, this clonotype was seen once. No antigen is known for it. There are no base qualities to consult, and no much larger clone falls within one base. A lone read gives weak evidence. This chain joins TRBV4-1 to TRBJ2-7; the D gene identity is not certain. This TCR was sampled from a human donor in good health (CMV status not recorded). Some clones in this sample may be carry-over from other donors' samples. The specimen was CD8+ T cells from cultured PBMCs, collected from culture after CMV antigen stimulation. For the CDR3, the sequence is CASSQDPTLSYEQYF. The DNA is TGCGCCAGCAGCCAAGACCCGACACTATCCTACGAGCAGTACTTC.